This T cell receptor (beta chain) was retrieved from a study of Ad26.COV2.S vaccination and SARS-CoV-2 variants. Treatment of the sample: roughly 20 received Ad26.COV2.S at low or high dose, single or two shots; roughly five received placebo; per-sample allocation not given. Samples were taken on day 63 after the first vaccine or placebo injection. Some clones are missing from TCRdb's copy, which holds only in-frame ones; the method was immunoSEQ multiplex PCR. Altogether more than 300,000 clones are present, 70% to 90% being singletons, with the ten largest covering 2% to 2.5%. V was shortened by 6 bases and J by 10 bases, with 16 bases between the two germline ends. Germline V lookup: CDR1 MRHNA, CDR2 SNTAGT. The CDR3 sequence is 14 residues long.

The sample was peripheral blood, taken in a trial of Ad26.COV2.S vaccine versus placebo. This TCR was recovered from a person aged 18-60 years who received the Ad26.COV2.S COVID-19 vaccine or a placebo. J is TRBJ1-6 and V is TRBV6-4, with D unclear. CDR3 loop: CASSPQAGESPLHF. Written as DNA, the CDR3 is TGTGCCAGCAGCCCCCAGGCAGGAGAATCACCCCTCCACTTT.